The rows below give T cell receptor beta chains drawn from one sample of a study of shared clonotypes between healthy human individuals. The protocol was immunoSEQ multiplex PCR, while the TCRdb copy is restricted to in-frame clones and leaves out a portion. This table holds millions of clones, roughly 94% found once. The sample was naive CD4+ T cells sorted from blood. The origin of the receptors is a man aged 18-30 years in good health. CDR3s include the opening cysteine and the closing phenylalanine or tryptophan. Fields, in order: J gene, D gene, V gene, clone size, CDR3 DNA, CDR3 protein. A D gene is named only where the DNA matches it firmly. A clone size is listed for some rows: how often the clone was seen (once, few, many), or a class if it is expanded.

TRBJ2-3 | - | TRBV30 | - | TGTGCCTGGAGTTTTGGATTTTCGGGGACTGGAGATACGCAGTATTTT | CAWSFGFSGTGDTQYF
TRBJ1-2 | TRBD1 | TRBV9 | few | TGTGCCAGCAGCGCAGGGGGCGGCTATGGCTACACCTTC | CASSAGGGYGYTF
TRBJ2-1 | TRBD2 | TRBV10-3 | once | TGTGCCATCAGGGGACTAGCGGGAGTGGCAGATGAGCAGTTCTTC | CAIRGLAGVADEQFF
TRBJ1-4 | - | TRBV27 | - | TGTGCCAGCAGTTTAGCCGGGTTCGGGGAAAAACTGTTTTTT | CASSLAGFGEKLFF
TRBJ2-2 | - | TRBV5-1 | - | TGCGCCAGCAGCTTGTCGACAACAAAGACCGGGGAGCTGTTTTTT | CASSLSTTKTGELFF
TRBJ1-6 | TRBD1 | TRBV7-9 | - | TGTGCCAGCAGCCCCGGGACAGGGGGCGGCAATTCACCCCTCCACTTT | CASSPGTGGGNSPLHF
TRBJ2-5 | - | TRBV7-6 | - | TGTGCCAGCAGCTTAGCGGAGTCTCCGGGAGAGACCCAGTACTTC | CASSLAESPGETQYF
TRBJ2-5 | TRBD1 | TRBV28 | - | TGTGCCAGCAGTTTGCTACAGGGGGGAGAGACCCAGTACTTC | CASSLLQGGETQYF
TRBJ2-1 | - | TRBV4-1 | - | TGCGCCAGCAGCCAAGTGGGCGGGGCGGGGGAGCAGTTCTTC | CASSQVGGAGEQFF
TRBJ2-2 | TRBD1 | TRBV4-1 | - | TGCGCCAGCAGCCAACAGGGGGCTGGTGGCGGGGAGCTGTTTTTT | CASSQQGAGGGELFF
TRBJ1-2 | - | TRBV6-1 | - | TGTGCCAGCAGATCTGGGTCGGATGGCTACACCTTC | CASRSGSDGYTF
TRBJ2-5 | - | TRBV5-1 | - | TGCGCCAGCAGCTTTCGAGAAGAGACCCAGTACTTC | CASSFREETQYF
TRBJ1-4 | TRBD1 | TRBV5-8 | - | TGTGCCAGCAAGGGACAGGGGGCAGTAAATGAAAAACTGTTTTTT | CASKGQGAVNEKLFF
TRBJ2-7 | - | TRBV21-1 | - | TGTGCCAGCAGCAAAGCCCTTCCCACAGGGGTCTACGAGCAGTACTTC | CASSKALPTGVYEQYF
TRBJ1-2 | - | TRBV30 | once | TGTGCCTGGAGTGGTGGATATGGCTACACCTTC | CAWSGGYGYTF